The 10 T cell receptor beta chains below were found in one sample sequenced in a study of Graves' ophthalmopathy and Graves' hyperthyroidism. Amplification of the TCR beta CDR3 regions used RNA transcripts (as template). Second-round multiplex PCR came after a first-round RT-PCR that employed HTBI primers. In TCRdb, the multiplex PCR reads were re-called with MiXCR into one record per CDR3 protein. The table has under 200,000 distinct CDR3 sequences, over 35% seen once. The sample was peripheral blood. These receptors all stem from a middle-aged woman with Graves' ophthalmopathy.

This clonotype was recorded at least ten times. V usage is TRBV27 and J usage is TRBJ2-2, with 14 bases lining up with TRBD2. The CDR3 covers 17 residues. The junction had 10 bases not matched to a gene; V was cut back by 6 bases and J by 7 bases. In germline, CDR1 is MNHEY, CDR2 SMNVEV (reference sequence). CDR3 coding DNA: TGTGCCAGCAGAACACCGGGACTAGCGGGGGTGGGCGGGGAGCTGTTTTTT. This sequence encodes CASRTPGLAGVGGELFF.

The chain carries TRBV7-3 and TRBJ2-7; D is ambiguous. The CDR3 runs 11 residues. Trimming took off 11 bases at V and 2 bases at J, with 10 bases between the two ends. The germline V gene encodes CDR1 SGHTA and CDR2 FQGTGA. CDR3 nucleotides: TGTGCCTGGAGTGTGGCCTACGAGCAGTACTTC. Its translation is CAWSVAYEQYF.

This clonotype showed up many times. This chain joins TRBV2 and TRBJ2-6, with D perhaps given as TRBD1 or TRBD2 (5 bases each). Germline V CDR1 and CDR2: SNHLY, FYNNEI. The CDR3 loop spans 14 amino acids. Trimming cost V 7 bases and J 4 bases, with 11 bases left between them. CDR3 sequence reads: CASTRGDGANVLTF. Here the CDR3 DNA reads TGTGCCAGCACCCGAGGGGACGGGGCCAACGTCCTGACTTTC. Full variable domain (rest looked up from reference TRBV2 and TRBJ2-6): EPEVTQTPSHQVTQMGQEVILRCVPISNHLYFYWYRQILGQKVEFLVSFYNNEISEKSEIFDDQFSVERPDGSNFTLKIRSTKLEDSAMYFCASTRGDGANVLTFGAGSRLTVL.

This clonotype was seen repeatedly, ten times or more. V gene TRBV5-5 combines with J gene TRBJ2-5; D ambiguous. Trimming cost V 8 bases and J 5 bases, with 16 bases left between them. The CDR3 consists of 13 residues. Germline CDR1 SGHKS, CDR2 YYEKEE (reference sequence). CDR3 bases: TGTGCCAGTAATTTAGGGCCATCGGAGACCCAGTACTTC. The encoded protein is CASNLGPSETQYF.

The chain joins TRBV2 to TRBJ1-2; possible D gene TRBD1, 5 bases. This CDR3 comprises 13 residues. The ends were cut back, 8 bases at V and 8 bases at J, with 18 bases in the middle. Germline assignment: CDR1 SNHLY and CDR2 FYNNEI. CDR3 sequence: CASLNQDTRGYTF. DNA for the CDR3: TGTGCCAGCTTGAATCAGGACACTCGGGGCTACACCTTC. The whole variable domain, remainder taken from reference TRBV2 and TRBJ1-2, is EPEVTQTPSHQVTQMGQEVILRCVPISNHLYFYWYRQILGQKVEFLVSFYNNEISEKSEIFDDQFSVERPDGSNFTLKIRSTKLEDSAMYFCASLNQDTRGYTFGSGTRLTVV.

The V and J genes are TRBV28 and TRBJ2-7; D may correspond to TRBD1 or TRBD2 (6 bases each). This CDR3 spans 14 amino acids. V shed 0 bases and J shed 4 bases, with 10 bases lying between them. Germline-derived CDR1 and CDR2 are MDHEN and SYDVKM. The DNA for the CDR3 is TGTGCCAGCAGTTTATGGGGGGGCGCGTACGAGCAGTACTTC. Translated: CASSLWGGAYEQYF. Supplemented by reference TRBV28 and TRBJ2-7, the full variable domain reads DVKVTQSSRYLVKRTGEKVFLECVQDMDHENMFWYRQDPGLGLRLIYFSYDVKMKEKGDIPEGYSVSREKKERFSLILESASTNQTSMYLCASSLWGGAYEQYFGPGTRLTVT.

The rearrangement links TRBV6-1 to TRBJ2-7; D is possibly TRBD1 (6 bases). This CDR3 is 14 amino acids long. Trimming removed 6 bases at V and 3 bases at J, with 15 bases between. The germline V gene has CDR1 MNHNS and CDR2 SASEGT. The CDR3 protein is CASSDEGTHYEQYF. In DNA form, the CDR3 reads TGTGCCAGCAGCGACGAAGGGACACACTACGAGCAGTACTTC.

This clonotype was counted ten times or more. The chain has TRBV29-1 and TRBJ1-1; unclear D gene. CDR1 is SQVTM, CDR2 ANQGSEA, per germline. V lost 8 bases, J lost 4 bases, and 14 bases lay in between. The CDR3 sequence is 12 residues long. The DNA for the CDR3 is TGCAGCTCCGGACCTTACGGCACTGAAGCTTTCTTT. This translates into CSSGPYGTEAFF.

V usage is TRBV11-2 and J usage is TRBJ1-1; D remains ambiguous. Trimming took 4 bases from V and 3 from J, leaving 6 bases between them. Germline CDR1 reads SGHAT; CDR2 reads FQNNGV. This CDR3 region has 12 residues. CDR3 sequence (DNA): TGTGCCAGCAGCTCCCGAGACACTGAAGCTTTCTTT. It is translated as CASSSRDTEAFF.

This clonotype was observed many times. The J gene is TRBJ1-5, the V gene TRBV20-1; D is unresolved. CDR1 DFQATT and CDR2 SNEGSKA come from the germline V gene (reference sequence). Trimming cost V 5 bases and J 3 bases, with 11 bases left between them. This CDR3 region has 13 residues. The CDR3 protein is CSAHRGTNQPQHF. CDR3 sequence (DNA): TGCAGTGCTCACCGGGGTACCAATCAGCCCCAGCATTTT.